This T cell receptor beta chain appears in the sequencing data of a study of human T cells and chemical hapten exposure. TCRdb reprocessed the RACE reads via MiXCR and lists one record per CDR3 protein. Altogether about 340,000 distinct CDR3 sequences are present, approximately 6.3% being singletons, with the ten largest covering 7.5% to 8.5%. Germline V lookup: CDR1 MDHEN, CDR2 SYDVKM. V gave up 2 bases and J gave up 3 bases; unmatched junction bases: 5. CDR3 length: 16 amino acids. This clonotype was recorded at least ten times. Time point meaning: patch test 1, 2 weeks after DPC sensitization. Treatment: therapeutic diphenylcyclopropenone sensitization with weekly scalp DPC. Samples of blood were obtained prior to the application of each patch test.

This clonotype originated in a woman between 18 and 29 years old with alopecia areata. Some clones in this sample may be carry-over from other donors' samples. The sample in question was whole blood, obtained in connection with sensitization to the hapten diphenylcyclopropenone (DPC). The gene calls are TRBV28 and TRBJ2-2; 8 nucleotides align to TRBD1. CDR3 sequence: CASSLRPGQDTGELFF. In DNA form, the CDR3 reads TGTGCCAGCAGTTTACGTCCGGGACAGGACACCGGGGAGCTGTTTTTT.